The T cell receptor beta chain described here comes from a study of breast tumors, draining lymph nodes, adjacent tissues (dated by TCRdb to 2016 to 2017). For the wider study: TCR beta repertoires were compared across tumor, adjacent nontumor tissue and axillary lymph nodes obtained from breast cancer patients. The study aimed to assess the relationships and possible T-cell exchange between tumor, surrounding tissue and draining lymph node repertoires in human breast cancer. Summary of the overall study and its limitations: Rather than being directly demonstrated, the conclusion that tumor T cells originate in lymph nodes was presented as consistent with a hypothesis. Tumor T-cell repertoires showed less diversity than lymph node repertoires and more diversity than nontumor tissue repertoires, and tumor T-cell repertoires showed preferential V and J gene usage. The data were judged consistent with most tumor T cells deriving from the lymph node and then expanding within tumor tissue. Tumor and nontumor tissue repertoires were significantly more similar in luminal-like than in basal-like breast cancer.

The listed sequencing device is Illumina HiSeq 2000. Multiplex PCR amplification was used to generate the TCR beta chain libraries. The amplified TCR beta chain products were analyzed by high-throughput sequencing. The public reads were quality trimmed at Q25 with fastp and then assembled into clones with MiXCR by TCRdb, keeping productive beta chains. Every entry covers one CDR3 protein and lists the most common genes and DNA from its rows. Recorded for this sample are 100,000 to 150,000 distinct CDR3 sequences; less than 20% of them occurred a single time. The top ten clonotypes cover roughly 3.5% of the sample. Unmatched junction bases come to 7, with V trimmed by 6 bases and J by 4 bases. CDR3 length: 15 amino acids, cysteine to phenylalanine. Only CDR3 DNA remains: 45 bases, in frame from the first base. The germline V gene yields SGHRS for CDR1 and YFSETQ for CDR2. This clonotype has at least ten counts. Its antigen is still unknown. No much larger clone exists at a distance of one base, and base qualities are not known.

The axillary draining lymph nodes of breast cancer patients were the source of the lymph node samples. Rearrangement joined TRBV5-1 to TRBJ2-5; 12 nucleotides in the junction match TRBD2. The clonotype originates from a female donor with breast cancer. Some clones in this sample may be carry-over from other donors' samples. The specimen sequenced was axillary lymph node tissue. The CDR3 reads as follows: CASTRLAGVGETQYF. Here is the DNA: TGCGCCAGCACCCGACTAGCGGGAGTTGGAGAGACCCAGTACTTC.